Each of the 20 T cell receptor beta chains below was sequenced from the same sample in a study of radiation and T cells in renal cell carcinoma. This sample's time point: baseline pretreatment blood. The treatment here: 15 Gy SBRT to primary tumor, nephrectomy 4 weeks later. Measured with immunoSEQ multiplex PCR; TCRdb has only the in-frame clones, and not every one. The table lists around 140,000 clones, roughly nine tenths of them singletons. Here the sequenced sample was blood, taken from a patient whose treatment included radiotherapy and nephrectomy. Receptors originate from a woman in her seventies with renal cell carcinoma.

J is TRBJ1-2 and V is TRBV5-4, with TRBD1 matching over 10 bases. The germline CDR1 and CDR2 sequences are SGHNT and YYREEE (reference sequence). V shed 5 bases and J 3 bases; nucleotides not matched to a gene: 4. The CDR3 covers 14 residues. This chain's CDR3 is CASSSGQGYYGYTF. The CDR3 nucleotides are TGTGCCAGCAGTTCGGGACAGGGGTACTATGGCTACACCTTC.

The chain has TRBV11-2 and TRBJ2-1, with D perhaps TRBD1 or TRBD2 (5 bases each). Germline V gene lookup returns CDR1 SGHAT and CDR2 FQNNGV. The CDR3 covers 15 residues. V gave up 0 bases and J gave up 1 base, with 7 bases separating them. The CDR3 bases are TGTGCCAGCAGCTTAGAGGGGGAGTCCTACAATGAGCAGTTCTTC. This gives the protein CASSLEGESYNEQFF.

The rearrangement links TRBV5-1 to TRBJ1-1, with D maybe TRBD1 (5 bases). Germline V gives CDR1 SGHRS, CDR2 YFSETQ. The CDR3 is 12 amino acids. V gave up 2 bases and J gave up 7 bases, with 9 bases separating them. In DNA, the CDR3 is TGCGCCAGCAGCTTAGAGGGGATTGAAGCTTTCTTT. Translated: CASSLEGIEAFF.

The chain is built from TRBV25-1 and TRBJ2-5; 9 positions agree with TRBD1. Trimming removed 5 bases from V and 11 bases from J; junction bases left unmatched: 3. From germline, CDR1 is MGHDK and CDR2 SYGVNS. CDR3 length: 11 residues. Here the CDR3 DNA reads TGTGCCAGCAGTCGACAGGGGGGACAGTACTTC. Amino acid sequence: CASSRQGGQYF.

The chain recombines TRBV13 with TRBJ2-1; a weak D match, TRBD1 (5 bases). Germline CDR1 PRHDT, CDR2 FYEKMQ (reference sequence). Trimming took off 1 base at V and 5 bases at J, with 12 bases between the two ends. The CDR3 spans 15 residues. The CDR3 nucleotides are TGTGCCAGCAGCTTAGCGGGCAGGGCAGACAATGAGCAGTTCTTC. This gives the protein CASSLAGRADNEQFF.

The chain employs TRBV7-9 and TRBJ1-3, with D unclear. The CDR3 runs 13 residues. Trimming left V 1 base short and J 3 bases short, with 4 bases between. Germline V lookup: CDR1 SEHNR, CDR2 FQNEAQ (reference sequence). The CDR3 loop reads CASSLVIGNTIYF. In DNA, the CDR3 is TGTGCCAGCAGCTTAGTGATTGGAAACACCATATATTTT.

The V and J genes are TRBV10-2 and TRBJ2-3; 11 bases map to TRBD2. Germline CDR1 WSHSY, CDR2 SAAADI. CDR3 length: 13 amino acids. V shed 6 bases, J shed 4 bases, and the junction held 0 bases outside the gene matches. The CDR3 region has the DNA TGCGCCAGCAGGGGACTAGCGGCAGATACGCAGTATTTT. Translated: CASRGLAADTQYF.

The chain couples TRBV19 to TRBJ2-7; TRBD1 might be the D (5 bases). Trimming shortened V by 5 bases and J by 7 bases, and 18 bases separated the two germline ends. This CDR3 region has 14 residues. CDR1 LNHDA and CDR2 SQIVND come from the germline V gene (reference sequence). In DNA, the CDR3 is TGTGCCAGTAGTCCATTACAGGAGTTCGAGGAGCAGTACTTC. It yields the protein CASSPLQEFEEQYF.

The CDR3 is CASSLVQGAAGNTIYF. The CDR3 DNA is TGTGCCAGCAGCTTAGTACAGGGGGCGGCTGGAAACACCATATATTTT. The rearrangement links TRBV7-8 to TRBJ1-3; TRBD1 agrees at 9 bases. The ends lost 1 base at V and 2 bases at J; junction bases unmatched: 3. CDR1 is SGHVS and CDR2 is FQNEAQ in the germline V gene. The CDR3 runs to 16 residues. The whole variable domain, remainder taken from reference TRBV7-8 and TRBJ1-3, is GAGVSQSPRYKVAKRGQDVALRCDPISGHVSLFWYQQALGQGPEFLTYFQNEAQLDKSGLPSDRFFAERPEGSVSTLKIQRTQQEDSAVYLCASSLVQGAAGNTIYFGEGSWLTVV.

The rearrangement links TRBV19 to TRBJ2-4; 9 bases are shared with TRBD1. This CDR3 contains 13 residues. The germline gives CDR1 LNHDA, CDR2 SQIVND (reference sequence). V shed 6 bases, J shed 9 bases, and the junction held 6 bases outside the gene matches. Written as DNA, the CDR3 is TGTGCCAGTAGCCGACAGGGGGTGAGCATTCAGTACTTC. Encoded protein: CASSRQGVSIQYF. The variable domain in full, completed from reference TRBV19 and TRBJ2-4, reads DGGITQSPKYLFRKEGQNVTLSCEQNLNHDAMYWYRQDPGQGLRLIYYSQIVNDFQKGDIAEGYSVSREKKESFPLTVTSAQKNPTAFYLCASSRQGVSIQYFGAGTRLSVL.

The chain has TRBV4-3 and TRBJ1-2; TRBD1 is a possible D gene (5 bases). The CDR3 runs 15 residues. Germline CDR1 is LGHNA and CDR2 is YSLEER. V lost 4 bases to trimming and J lost 4 bases, with 16 bases between them. CDR3 sequence: CASSPDHQGTYGYTF. As DNA, the CDR3 is TGCGCCAGCAGCCCCGATCACCAAGGGACCTATGGCTACACCTTC.

This chain connects TRBV30 to TRBJ1-5; maybe TRBD1 (5 bases). The germline V gene encodes CDR1 GTSNPN and CDR2 SVGIG (reference sequence). The CDR3 has 13 residues. Trimming pared 5 bases from V and 1 base from J, leaving 9 bases between. The CDR3 spells CAWGAGSNQPQHF. For the CDR3, the DNA is TGTGCCTGGGGGGCAGGGAGCAATCAGCCCCAGCATTTT.

The V gene is TRBV7-9, the J gene TRBJ1-1; 7 positions agree with TRBD1. Per germline, CDR1 SEHNR and CDR2 FQNEAQ (reference sequence). The CDR3 extends over 17 amino acids. V was pared by 5 bases and J by 0 bases, with 12 bases of the junction left unmatched. The CDR3 sequence: CASSDRDRFALNTEAFF. In DNA form, the CDR3 reads TGTGCCAGCAGCGACCGGGACAGATTCGCTTTGAACACTGAAGCTTTCTTT.

The genes are TRBV19 and TRBJ1-3; 7 bases are shared with TRBD1. The germline V gene encodes CDR1 LNHDA and CDR2 SQIVND (reference sequence). V shed 6 bases, J shed 2 bases, and the junction held 16 bases outside the gene matches. The length of the CDR3 is 18 residues. CDR3 coding DNA: TGTGCCAGTAGAAATCGCCCCGTACAGGGGAGGCCTGGAAACACCATATATTTT. Its protein product is CASRNRPVQGRPGNTIYF.

The chain couples TRBV6-6 to TRBJ1-2, with D hard to call. The CDR3 has 16 amino acids. Germline CDR1 and CDR2: MNHNY and SVGAGI (reference sequence). V was clipped by 0 bases and J by 4 bases, with 15 bases between them. Written as DNA, the CDR3 is TGTGCCAGCAGTTACTCAAGGGAGGCCGTTGGCTATGGCTACACCTTC. Encoded protein: CASSYSREAVGYGYTF.

The chain employs TRBV14 and TRBJ1-3; D ambiguous. The CDR3 consists of 15 residues. CDR1 and CDR2 (germline): SGHDN, FVKESK. Trimming cost V 1 base and J 0 bases, with 7 bases left between them. CDR3 sequence reads: CASSQGRFSGNTIYF. CDR3 nucleotides: TGTGCCAGCAGCCAAGGACGGTTCTCTGGAAACACCATATATTTT.

This rearrangement joins TRBV7-8 to TRBJ2-3; TRBD2 matches 7 bases. Germline V gene data show CDR1 as SGHVS and CDR2 as FQNEAQ. V was clipped by 7 bases and J by 6 bases; unmatched bases: 10. This CDR3 contains 14 residues. As DNA, the CDR3 is TGTGCCAGCAACGGGGGAGGGGCAGGGGATACGCAGTATTTT. It translates to CASNGGGAGDTQYF.

This clone appeared a few times. This rearrangement joins TRBV6-5 to TRBJ1-5, with D possibly matching TRBD1 (6 bases). CDR3 size: 14 residues. The V end lost 6 bases, the J end lost 4 bases, and 13 bases lay between the germline ends. In germline, CDR1 is MNHEY, CDR2 SVGAGI. The CDR3 here is CASRADRGNQPQHF. CDR3 coding DNA: TGTGCCAGCAGGGCGGACAGAGGAAATCAGCCCCAGCATTTT.

This chain links TRBV5-6 with TRBJ1-1; 8 bases line up with TRBD1. Germline CDR1 SGHDT, CDR2 YYEEEE. The CDR3 totals 13 residues. Trimming took 4 bases from V and 7 from J; bases not matched to a gene: 6. The CDR3 DNA follows: TGTGCCAGCAGCCCCACAGGGGGACTTGAAGCTTTCTTT. Translation: CASSPTGGLEAFF.

This rearrangement joins TRBV28 to TRBJ2-1; 8 bases agree with TRBD2. From germline, CDR1 is MDHEN and CDR2 SYDVKM. The CDR3 runs to 14 residues. Trimming took 7 bases from V and 8 from J; bases not matched to a gene: 10. The CDR3 DNA is TGTGCCAGCAAAGGCGGGGGGAAAGGACATGAGCAGTTCTTC. Encoded protein: CASKGGGKGHEQFF.